A single sample gave rise to the 13 T cell receptor beta chains below, sequenced in a study of blood T cell repertoires in COVID-19. Some clones are missing from TCRdb's copy, which holds only in-frame ones; the method was immunoSEQ multiplex PCR. The sample has tens of thousands of clones, about 78% seen once; the top ten hold roughly a third. The material sequenced was peripheral blood. All receptors come from a man older than 75 with acute or convalescent COVID-19.

This clone was counted once. J is TRBJ2-7 and V is TRBV2, with 11 bases that match TRBD2. This CDR3 comprises 15 residues. The V gene end was trimmed by 4 bases and the J gene end by 4 bases; junction bases not matched to a gene: 6. The germline gives CDR1 SNHLY, CDR2 FYNNEI. DNA for the CDR3: TGTGCCAGCAGTGTGGATAGCGGGGGGGGTTACGAGCAGTACTTC. Translation gives CASSVDSGGGYEQYF.

CDR3 in DNA: TGTGCCAGCAGCTTTAACGGACAAATCCTCTCTGGAAACACCATATATTTT. Residues: CASSFNGQILSGNTIYF. This chain links TRBV7-6 with TRBJ1-3; D may be TRBD1 (5 bases). This CDR3 comprises 17 residues. Germline loops: CDR1 SGHVS, CDR2 FNYEAQ. V gave up 3 bases and J gave up 0 bases, with 15 bases separating them.

The chain employs TRBV19 and TRBJ1-4, with D uncertain. The V gene lost 0 bases and the J gene lost 8 bases, with 4 bases spanning the gap. Germline V gene data show CDR1 as LNHDA and CDR2 as SQIVND (reference sequence). This CDR3 is 12 amino acids long. The CDR3 loop is CASSIDEEKLFF. Here the CDR3 DNA reads TGTGCCAGTAGTATAGATGAGGAAAAACTGTTTTTT.

The rearrangement links TRBV2 to TRBJ2-7; tentatively, D is TRBD1 (5 bases). Trimming left V 10 bases short and J 1 base short, with 17 bases between. Germline CDR1 is SNHLY and CDR2 is FYNNEI. The CDR3 is 14 amino acids. The CDR3: CATGQVAVSYEQYF. The CDR3 DNA follows: TGTGCCACCGGACAAGTGGCGGTTTCCTACGAGCAGTACTTC.

About this clone: A junction boundary mismatches the germline segment, possibly from a read error. This chain joins TRBV9 and TRBJ1-1, with TRBD1 matching 7 bases. CDR3 length equals 15 residues. The germline CDR1 and CDR2 sequences are SGDLS and YYNGEE. This CDR3 reads CASSLNRDRPLEGVF. As DNA, the CDR3 is TGTGCCAGCAGCCTCAATCGGGACAGACCATTAGAGGGGGTCTTT.

The chain recombines TRBV18 with TRBJ2-2, with 11 bases matching TRBD2. This CDR3 contains 18 residues. Germline CDR1 is KGHSH and CDR2 is LQKENI. V dropped 0 bases and J dropped 4; count of bases not matched to a gene: 7. This chain's CDR3 is CASSPPSLAGGLTGELFF. CDR3 sequence (DNA): TGTGCCAGCTCACCACCCTCCCTAGCGGGGGGCCTCACCGGGGAGCTGTTTTTT.

Only one count was recorded for this clone. The gene calls are TRBV7-3 and TRBJ1-2; maybe TRBD1 (6 bases). This CDR3 contains 13 residues. The ends were cut back, 5 bases at V and 7 bases at J, with 14 bases in the middle. Germline V CDR1 and CDR2: SGHTA, FQGTGA. The CDR3 is CASSGAGDGGYTF. The CDR3 region has the DNA TGTGCCAGCAGCGGCGCAGGGGATGGTGGCTACACCTTC.

The chain combines TRBV19 with TRBJ2-7, with D uncertain. This CDR3 contains 13 residues. CDR1 LNHDA and CDR2 SQIVND come from the germline V gene (reference sequence). V was pared by 5 bases and J by 1 base, with 9 bases between. In nucleotides, the CDR3 is TGTGCCAGTAGTTATGCAGGATCCTACGAGCAGTACTTC. Protein: CASSYAGSYEQYF.

In its sample, this clone was seen a few times. The chain has TRBV7-3 and TRBJ2-5, with D possibly TRBD2 on 6 matching bases. CDR1 and CDR2 (germline): SGHTA, FQGTGA. V lost 3 bases, J lost 1 base, and 9 bases lay in between. The CDR3 length is 14 residues. The CDR3 spells CASSFSTSQETQYF. Written as DNA, the CDR3 is TGTGCCAGCAGCTTTTCGACTAGCCAAGAGACCCAGTACTTC.

The chain combines TRBV5-4 with TRBJ1-2; D perhaps matches TRBD1 (5 bases). Germline V gene sequence: CDR1 SGHNT, CDR2 YYREEE (reference sequence). Trimming shortened V by 5 bases and J by 5 bases, and 13 bases separated the two germline ends. The CDR3 loop spans 13 amino acids. Here the CDR3 reads CASRLRGGYGYTF. In DNA, the CDR3 is TGTGCCAGCAGGCTTAGGGGAGGATATGGCTACACCTTC.

The chain carries TRBV7-2 and TRBJ1-2, with D maybe TRBD1 (6 bases). The germline CDR1 and CDR2 sequences are SGHTA and FQGNSA. V was trimmed by 5 bases and J by 0 bases, leaving 16 bases between them. CDR3 size: 16 residues. This chain's CDR3 is CASSMDSPATNYGYTF. CDR3 nucleotide sequence: TGTGCCAGCAGCATGGACAGCCCCGCGACTAACTATGGCTACACCTTC.

This sequence joins TRBV19 and TRBJ2-3, with a weak D call TRBD1 (6 bases). CDR3 size: 17 residues. Germline V gene data show CDR1 as LNHDA and CDR2 as SQIVND (reference sequence). Trimming took 6 bases from V and 2 from J, leaving 21 bases between them. CDR3 DNA: TGTGCCAGTAGCTACCTGGACAGACCTACGGACACAGATACGCAGTATTTT. Protein sequence: CASSYLDRPTDTDTQYF.

This chain connects TRBV5-1 to TRBJ2-1, with a possible D match to TRBD2 (7 bases). CDR1 is SGHRS, CDR2 YFSETQ, per germline. Deletions cut 3 bases from V and 4 bases from J, with 11 bases between. The CDR3 has 14 residues. The CDR3 DNA reads TGCGCCAGCAGCTGGGGGGGCAATTACAATGAGCAGTTCTTC. As protein: CASSWGGNYNEQFF.